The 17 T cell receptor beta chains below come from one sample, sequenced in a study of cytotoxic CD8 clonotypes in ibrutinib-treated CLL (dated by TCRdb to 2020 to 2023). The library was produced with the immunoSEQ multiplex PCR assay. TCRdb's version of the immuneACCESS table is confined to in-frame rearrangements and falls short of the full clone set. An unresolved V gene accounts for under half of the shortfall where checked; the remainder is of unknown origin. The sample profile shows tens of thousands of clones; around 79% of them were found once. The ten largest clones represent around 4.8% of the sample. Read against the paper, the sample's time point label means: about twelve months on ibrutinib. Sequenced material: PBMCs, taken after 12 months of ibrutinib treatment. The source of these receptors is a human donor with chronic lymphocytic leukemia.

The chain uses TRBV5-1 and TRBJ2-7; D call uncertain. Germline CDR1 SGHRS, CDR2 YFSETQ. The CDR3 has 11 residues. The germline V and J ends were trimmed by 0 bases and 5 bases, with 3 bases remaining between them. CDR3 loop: CASSLGDEQYF. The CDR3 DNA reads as TGCGCCAGCAGCTTGGGGGACGAGCAGTACTTC.

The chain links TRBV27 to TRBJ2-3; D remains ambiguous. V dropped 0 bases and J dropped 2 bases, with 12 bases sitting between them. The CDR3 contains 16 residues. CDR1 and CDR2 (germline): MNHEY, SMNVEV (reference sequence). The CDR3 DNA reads TGTGCCAGCAGTTTATCGTGGCAACCCCCCACAGATACGCAGTATTTT. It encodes CASSLSWQPPTDTQYF.

This chain's CDR3 is CASSQSTQDQNPEQYF. The CDR3 region has the DNA TGCGCCAGCAGTCAATCGACCCAGGACCAAAACCCCGAGCAGTACTTC. This sequence joins TRBV23-1 and TRBJ2-7; D is undetermined. TRBV23-1 is recorded as an ORF, its role being uncertain. CDR3 length: 16 residues. Trimming stripped 0 bases from V and 6 bases from J, with 18 bases between.

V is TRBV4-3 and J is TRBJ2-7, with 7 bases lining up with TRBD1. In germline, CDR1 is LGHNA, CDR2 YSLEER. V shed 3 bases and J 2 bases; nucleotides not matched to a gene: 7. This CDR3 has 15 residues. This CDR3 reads CASSHHHRGTYEQYF. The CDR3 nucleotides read TGCGCCAGCAGCCACCACCACAGGGGAACCTACGAGCAGTACTTC.

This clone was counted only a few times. The CDR3 region is CASGLALPGPSGNTIYF. CDR3 sequence (DNA): TGTGCTAGTGGTTTGGCCCTCCCCGGGCCCTCTGGAAACACCATATATTTT. The V call is TRBV12-5, the J call TRBJ1-3; unclear D gene. V lost 1 base, J lost 0 bases, and 13 bases lay in between. The CDR3 length is 17 residues. From germline, CDR1 is LGHNT and CDR2 FRNRAP.

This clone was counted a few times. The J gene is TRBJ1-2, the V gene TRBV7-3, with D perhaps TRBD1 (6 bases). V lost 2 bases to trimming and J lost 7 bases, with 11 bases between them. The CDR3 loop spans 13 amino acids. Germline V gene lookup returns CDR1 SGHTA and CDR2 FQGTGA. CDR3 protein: CASSLARGSGYTF. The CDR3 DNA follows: TGTGCCAGCAGCTTAGCCAGGGGTAGTGGCTACACCTTC.

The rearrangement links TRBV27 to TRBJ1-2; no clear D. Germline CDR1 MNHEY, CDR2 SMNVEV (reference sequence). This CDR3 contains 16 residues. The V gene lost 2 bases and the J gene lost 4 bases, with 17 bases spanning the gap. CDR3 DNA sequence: TGTGCCAGCAGTTTAGTGGTAGGAGGTGACACCTATGGCTACACCTTC. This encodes CASSLVVGGDTYGYTF.

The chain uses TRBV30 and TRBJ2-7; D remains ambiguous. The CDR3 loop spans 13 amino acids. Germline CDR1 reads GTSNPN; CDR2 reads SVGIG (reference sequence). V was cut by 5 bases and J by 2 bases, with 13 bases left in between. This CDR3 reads CAWGKSSTYEQYF. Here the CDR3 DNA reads TGTGCCTGGGGGAAATCCTCTACCTACGAGCAGTACTTC.

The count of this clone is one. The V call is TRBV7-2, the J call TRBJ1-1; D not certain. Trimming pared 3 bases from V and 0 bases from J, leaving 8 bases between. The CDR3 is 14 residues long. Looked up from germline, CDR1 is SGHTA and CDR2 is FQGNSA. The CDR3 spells CASSFGSMNTEAFF. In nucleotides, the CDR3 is TGTGCCAGCAGCTTCGGCAGCATGAACACTGAAGCTTTCTTT.

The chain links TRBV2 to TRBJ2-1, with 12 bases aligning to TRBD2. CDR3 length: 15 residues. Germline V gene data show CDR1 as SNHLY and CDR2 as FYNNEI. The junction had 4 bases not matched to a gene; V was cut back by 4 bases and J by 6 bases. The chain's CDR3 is CASSGTSGISNEQFF. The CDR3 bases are TGTGCCAGCAGTGGGACTAGCGGGATTAGCAATGAGCAGTTCTTC.

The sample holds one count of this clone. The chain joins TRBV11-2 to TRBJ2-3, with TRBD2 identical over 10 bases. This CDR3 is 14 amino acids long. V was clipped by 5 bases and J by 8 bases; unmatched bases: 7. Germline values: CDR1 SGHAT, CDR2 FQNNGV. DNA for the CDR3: TGTGCCAGCAGCCAAAAGCGGGAGGGGGTTACGCAGTATTTT. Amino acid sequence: CASSQKREGVTQYF.

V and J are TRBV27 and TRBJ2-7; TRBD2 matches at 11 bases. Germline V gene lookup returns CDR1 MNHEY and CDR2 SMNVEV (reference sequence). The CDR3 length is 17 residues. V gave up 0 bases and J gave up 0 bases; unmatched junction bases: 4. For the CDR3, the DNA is TGTGCCAGCAGTTTATCAGCGGGACTAGCGGCCTCCTACGAGCAGTACTTC. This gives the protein CASSLSAGLAASYEQYF.

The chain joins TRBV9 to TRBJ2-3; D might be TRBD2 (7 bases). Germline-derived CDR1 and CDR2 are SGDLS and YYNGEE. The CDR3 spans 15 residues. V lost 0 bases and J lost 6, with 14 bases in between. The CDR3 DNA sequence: TGTGCCAGCAGCGTAGCCCGCGGGGGCCGGGATACGCAGTATTTT. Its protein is CASSVARGGRDTQYF.

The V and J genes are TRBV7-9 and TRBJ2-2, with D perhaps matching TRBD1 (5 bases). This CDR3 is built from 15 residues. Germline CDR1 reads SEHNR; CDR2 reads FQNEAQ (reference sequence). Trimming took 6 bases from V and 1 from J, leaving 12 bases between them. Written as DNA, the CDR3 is TGTGCCAGCAGTTTGTGGCAGGGGAACACCGGGGAGCTGTTTTTT. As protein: CASSLWQGNTGELFF. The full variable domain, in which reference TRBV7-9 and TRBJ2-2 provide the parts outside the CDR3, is DTGVSQNPRHKITKRGQNVTFRCDPISEHNRLYWYRQTLGQGPEFLTYFQNEAQLEKSRLLSDRFSAERPKGSFSTLEIQRTEQGDSAMYLCASSLWQGNTGELFFGEGSRLTVL.

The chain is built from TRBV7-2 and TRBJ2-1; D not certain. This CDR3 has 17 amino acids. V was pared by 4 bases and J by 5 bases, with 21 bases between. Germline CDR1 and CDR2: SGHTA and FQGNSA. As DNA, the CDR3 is TGTGCCAGCAGCTCCCCCCCACCGGGTCCGGTCCACAATGAGCAGTTCTTC. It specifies CASSSPPPGPVHNEQFF.

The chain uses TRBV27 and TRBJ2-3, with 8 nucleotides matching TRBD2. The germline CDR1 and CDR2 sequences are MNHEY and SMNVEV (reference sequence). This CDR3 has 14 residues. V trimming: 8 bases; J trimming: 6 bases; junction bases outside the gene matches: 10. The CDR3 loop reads CASGYGGARDTQYF. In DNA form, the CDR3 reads TGTGCCAGCGGGTACGGGGGGGCGCGCGATACGCAGTATTTT.

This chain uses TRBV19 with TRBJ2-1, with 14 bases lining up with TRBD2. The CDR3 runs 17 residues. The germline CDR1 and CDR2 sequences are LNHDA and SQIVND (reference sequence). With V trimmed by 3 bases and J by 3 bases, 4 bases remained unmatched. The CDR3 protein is CASSIVGLAGDYNEQFF. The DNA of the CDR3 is TGTGCCAGTAGTATCGTGGGACTAGCGGGAGACTACAATGAGCAGTTCTTC.